A single sample is the source of the 5 T cell receptor beta chains below, sequenced in a study of OX40 agonist ivuxolimab in advanced cancers. The protocol was immunoSEQ multiplex PCR, while the TCRdb copy is restricted to in-frame clones and leaves out a portion. The repertoire holds tens of thousands of clones, with around 91% as singletons. Source: CD4+ or CD8+ T cells sorted from blood, taken in a trial of the OX40 agonist ivuxolimab. These receptors were obtained from an adult with an advanced solid tumor such as melanoma, head and neck, liver or kidney cancer.

This clone was seen just once. The rearrangement links TRBV9 to TRBJ1-1, with D unclear. V was clipped by 1 base and J by 2 bases, with 9 bases between them. CDR3 length equals 14 residues. From germline, CDR1 is SGDLS and CDR2 YYNGEE. Here the CDR3 DNA reads TGTGCCAGCAGCGTAAACAGCGTCAACACTGAAGCTTTCTTT. Its translation: CASSVNSVNTEAFF.

The gene calls are TRBV6-6 and TRBJ1-1; no firm D call. CDR1 and CDR2 from the germline V gene are MNHNY and SVGAGI (reference sequence). The V end lost 6 bases, the J end lost 1 base, and 6 bases lay between the germline ends. There are 12 residues in the CDR3. The CDR3 protein is CASRDPNTEAFF. Written as DNA, the CDR3 is TGTGCCAGCAGGGACCCGAACACTGAAGCTTTCTTT.

The table lists this clone with a count of one. V and J are TRBV6-1 and TRBJ1-1; D is uncertain. Germline V CDR1 and CDR2: MNHNS, SASEGT. V lost 3 bases and J lost 3, with 8 bases in between. This CDR3 contains 13 residues. DNA of the CDR3: TGTGCCAGCAGTGAGTATCTGGACACTGAAGCTTTCTTT. This translates into CASSEYLDTEAFF.

The gene calls are TRBV5-4 and TRBJ2-3, with D perhaps TRBD2 (5 bases). The V and J ends lost 4 bases and 6 bases respectively, with 15 bases between them. The length of the CDR3 is 14 residues. Germline CDR1 reads SGHNT; CDR2 reads YYREEE (reference sequence). The CDR3 region has the DNA TGTGCCAGCAGCGCGAGCGGAGTCCCCGATACGCAGTATTTT. Translated: CASSASGVPDTQYF.

V usage is TRBV5-1 and J usage is TRBJ1-2, with TRBD1 matching 8 bases. J was trimmed by 3 bases and V by 7 bases; bases with no gene match: 5. The CDR3 has 13 residues. The germline V gene encodes CDR1 SGHRS and CDR2 YFSETQ. The CDR3 sequence is CASGKDRDYGYTF. The CDR3 DNA reads as TGCGCCAGCGGGAAGGACAGGGACTATGGCTACACCTTC.